This T cell receptor beta chain was sequenced for a study of monozygotic twins with inflammatory bowel disease. The study, taken as a whole, reports: Healthy co-twins showed greater TCRbeta diversity (inverse Simpson) than IBD patients. Repertoire similarity matched across concordant and discordant twins, perhaps owing to limited power. IBD patients shared fewer clonotypes with others than healthy twins, especially with disease activity.

Concerning this clonotype itself: Its target is not known.

After re-calling the 5' RACE reads, TCRdb lists one entry per CDR3 protein, DNA absent. The data include more than 350,000 distinct CDR3 sequences; the top ten clones carry 2.4%. A roughly 2.5 ml blood sample was drawn per donor. CDR1 is SQVTM and CDR2 is ANQGSEA in the germline V gene. CDR3 length equals 14 residues. The chain couples TRBV29-1 to TRBJ2-1; TCRdb lists TRBD1, though no DNA is available to test this call. The specimen sequenced was blood. This receptor was obtained from a human donor with ulcerative colitis or Crohn's disease, or a healthy co-twin of an affected twin (not recorded which). The CDR3 protein is CSGPAGGAYNEQFF.